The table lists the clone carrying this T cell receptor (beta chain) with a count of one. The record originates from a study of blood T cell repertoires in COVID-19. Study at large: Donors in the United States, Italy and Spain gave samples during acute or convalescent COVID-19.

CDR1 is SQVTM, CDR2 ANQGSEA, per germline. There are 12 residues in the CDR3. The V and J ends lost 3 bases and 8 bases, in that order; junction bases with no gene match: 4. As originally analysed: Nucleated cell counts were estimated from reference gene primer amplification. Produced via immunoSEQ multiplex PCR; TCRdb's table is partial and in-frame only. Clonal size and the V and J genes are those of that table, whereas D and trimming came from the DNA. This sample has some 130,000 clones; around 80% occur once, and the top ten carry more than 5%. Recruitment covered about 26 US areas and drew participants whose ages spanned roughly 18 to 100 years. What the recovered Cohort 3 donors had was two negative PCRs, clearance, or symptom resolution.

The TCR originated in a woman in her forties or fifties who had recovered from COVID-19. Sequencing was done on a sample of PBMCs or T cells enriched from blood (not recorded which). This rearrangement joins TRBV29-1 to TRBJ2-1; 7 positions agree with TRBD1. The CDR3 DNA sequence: TGCAGCGTTGATAGAGGGGGCGATGAGCAGTTCTTC. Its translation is CSVDRGGDEQFF.